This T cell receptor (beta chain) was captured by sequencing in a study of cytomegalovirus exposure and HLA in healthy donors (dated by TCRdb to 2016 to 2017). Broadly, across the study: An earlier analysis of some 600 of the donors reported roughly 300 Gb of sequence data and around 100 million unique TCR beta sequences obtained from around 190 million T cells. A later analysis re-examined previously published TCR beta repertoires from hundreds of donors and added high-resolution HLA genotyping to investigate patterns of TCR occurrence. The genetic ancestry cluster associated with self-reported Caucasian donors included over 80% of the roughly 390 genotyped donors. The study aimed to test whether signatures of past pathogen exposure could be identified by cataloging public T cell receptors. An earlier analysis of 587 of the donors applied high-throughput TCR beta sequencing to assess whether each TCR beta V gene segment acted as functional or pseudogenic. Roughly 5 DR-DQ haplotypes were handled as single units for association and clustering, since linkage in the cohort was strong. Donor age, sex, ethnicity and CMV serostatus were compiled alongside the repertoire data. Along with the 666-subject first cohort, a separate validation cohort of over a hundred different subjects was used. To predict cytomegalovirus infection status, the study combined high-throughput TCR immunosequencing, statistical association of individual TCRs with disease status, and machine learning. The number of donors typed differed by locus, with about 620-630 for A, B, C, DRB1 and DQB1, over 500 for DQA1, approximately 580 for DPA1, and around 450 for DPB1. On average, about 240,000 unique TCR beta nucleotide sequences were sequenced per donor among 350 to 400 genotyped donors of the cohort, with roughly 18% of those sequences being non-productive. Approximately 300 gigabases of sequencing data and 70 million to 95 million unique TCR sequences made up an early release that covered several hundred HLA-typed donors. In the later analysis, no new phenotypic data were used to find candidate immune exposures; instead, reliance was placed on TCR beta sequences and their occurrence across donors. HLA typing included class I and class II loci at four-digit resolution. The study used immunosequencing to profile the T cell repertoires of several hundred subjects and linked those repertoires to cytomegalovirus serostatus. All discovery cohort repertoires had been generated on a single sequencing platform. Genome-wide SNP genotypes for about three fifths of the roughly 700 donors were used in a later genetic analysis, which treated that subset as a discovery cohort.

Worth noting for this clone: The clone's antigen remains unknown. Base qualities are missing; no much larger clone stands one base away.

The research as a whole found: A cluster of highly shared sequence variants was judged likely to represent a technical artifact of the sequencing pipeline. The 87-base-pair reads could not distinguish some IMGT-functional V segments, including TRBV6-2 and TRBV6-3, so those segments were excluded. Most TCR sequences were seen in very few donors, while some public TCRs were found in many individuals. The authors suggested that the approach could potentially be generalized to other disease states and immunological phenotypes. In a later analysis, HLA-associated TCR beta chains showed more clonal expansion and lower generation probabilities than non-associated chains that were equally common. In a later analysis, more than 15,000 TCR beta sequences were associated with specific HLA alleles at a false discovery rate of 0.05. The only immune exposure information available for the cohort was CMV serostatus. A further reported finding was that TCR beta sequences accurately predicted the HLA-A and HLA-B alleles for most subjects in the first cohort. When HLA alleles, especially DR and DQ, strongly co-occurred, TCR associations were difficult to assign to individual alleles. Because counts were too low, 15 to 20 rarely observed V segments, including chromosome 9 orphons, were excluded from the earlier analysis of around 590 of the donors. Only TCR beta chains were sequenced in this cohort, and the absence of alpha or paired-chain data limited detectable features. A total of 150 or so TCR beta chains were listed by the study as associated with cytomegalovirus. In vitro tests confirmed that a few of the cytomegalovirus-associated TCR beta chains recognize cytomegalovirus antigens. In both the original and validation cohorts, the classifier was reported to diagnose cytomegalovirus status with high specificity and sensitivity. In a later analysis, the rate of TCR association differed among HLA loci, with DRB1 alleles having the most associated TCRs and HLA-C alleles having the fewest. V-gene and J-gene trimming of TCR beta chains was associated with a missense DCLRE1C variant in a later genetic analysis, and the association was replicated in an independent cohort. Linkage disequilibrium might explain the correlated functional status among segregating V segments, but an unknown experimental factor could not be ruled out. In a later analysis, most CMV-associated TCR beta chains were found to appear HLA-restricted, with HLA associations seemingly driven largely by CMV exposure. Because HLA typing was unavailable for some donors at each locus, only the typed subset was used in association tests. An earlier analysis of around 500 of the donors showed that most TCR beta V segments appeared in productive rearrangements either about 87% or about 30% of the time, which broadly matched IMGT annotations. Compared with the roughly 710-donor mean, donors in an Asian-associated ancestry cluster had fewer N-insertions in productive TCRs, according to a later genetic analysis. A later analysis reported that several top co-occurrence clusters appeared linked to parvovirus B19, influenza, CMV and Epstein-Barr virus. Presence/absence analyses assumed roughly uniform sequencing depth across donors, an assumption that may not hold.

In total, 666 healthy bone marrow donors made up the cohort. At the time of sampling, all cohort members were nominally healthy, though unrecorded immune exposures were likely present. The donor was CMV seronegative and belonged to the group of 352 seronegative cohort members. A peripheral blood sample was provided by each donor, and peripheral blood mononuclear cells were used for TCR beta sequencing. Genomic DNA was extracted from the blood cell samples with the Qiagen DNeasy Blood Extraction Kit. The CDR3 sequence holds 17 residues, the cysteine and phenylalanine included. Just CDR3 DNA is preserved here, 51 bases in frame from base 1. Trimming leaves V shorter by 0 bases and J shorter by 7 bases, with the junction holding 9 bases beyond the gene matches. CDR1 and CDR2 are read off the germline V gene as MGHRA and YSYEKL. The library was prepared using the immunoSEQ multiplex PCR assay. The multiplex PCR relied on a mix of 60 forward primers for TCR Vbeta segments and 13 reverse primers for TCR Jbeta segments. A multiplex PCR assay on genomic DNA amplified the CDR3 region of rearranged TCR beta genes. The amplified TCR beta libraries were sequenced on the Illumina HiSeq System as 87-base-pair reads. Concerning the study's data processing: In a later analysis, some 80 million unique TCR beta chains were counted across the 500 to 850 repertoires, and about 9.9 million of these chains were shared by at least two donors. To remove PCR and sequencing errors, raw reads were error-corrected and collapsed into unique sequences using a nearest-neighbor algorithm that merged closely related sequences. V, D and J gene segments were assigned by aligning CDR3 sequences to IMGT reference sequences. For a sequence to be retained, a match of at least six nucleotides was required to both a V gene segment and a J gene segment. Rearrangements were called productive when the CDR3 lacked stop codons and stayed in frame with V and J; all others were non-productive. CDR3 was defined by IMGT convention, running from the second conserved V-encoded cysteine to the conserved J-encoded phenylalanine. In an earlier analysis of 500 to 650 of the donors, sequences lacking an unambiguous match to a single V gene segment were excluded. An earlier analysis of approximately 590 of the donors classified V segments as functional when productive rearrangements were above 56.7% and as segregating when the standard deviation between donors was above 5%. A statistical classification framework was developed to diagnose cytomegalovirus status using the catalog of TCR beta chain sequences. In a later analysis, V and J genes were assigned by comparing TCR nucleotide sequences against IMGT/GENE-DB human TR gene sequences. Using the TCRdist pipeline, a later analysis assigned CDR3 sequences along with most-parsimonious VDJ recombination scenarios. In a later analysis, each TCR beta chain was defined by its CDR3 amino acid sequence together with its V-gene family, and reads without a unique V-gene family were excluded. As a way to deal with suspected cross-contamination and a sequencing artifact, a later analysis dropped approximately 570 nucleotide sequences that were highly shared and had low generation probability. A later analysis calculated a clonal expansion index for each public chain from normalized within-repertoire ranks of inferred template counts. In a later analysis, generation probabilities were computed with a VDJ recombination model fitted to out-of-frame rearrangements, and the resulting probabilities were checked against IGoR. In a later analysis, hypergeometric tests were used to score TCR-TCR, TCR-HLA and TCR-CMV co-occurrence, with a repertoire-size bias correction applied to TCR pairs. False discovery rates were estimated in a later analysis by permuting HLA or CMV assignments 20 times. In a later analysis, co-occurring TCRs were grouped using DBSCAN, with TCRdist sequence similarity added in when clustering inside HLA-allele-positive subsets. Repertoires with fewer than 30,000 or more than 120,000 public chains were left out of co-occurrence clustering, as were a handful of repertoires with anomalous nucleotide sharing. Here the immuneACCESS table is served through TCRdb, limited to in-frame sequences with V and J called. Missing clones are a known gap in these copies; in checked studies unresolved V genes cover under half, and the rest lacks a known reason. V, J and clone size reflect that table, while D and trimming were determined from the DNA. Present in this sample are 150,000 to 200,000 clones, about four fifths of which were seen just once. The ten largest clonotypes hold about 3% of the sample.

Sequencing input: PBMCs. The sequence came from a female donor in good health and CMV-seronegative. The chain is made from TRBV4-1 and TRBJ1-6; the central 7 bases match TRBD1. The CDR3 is CASSQDLGQGGNSPLHF. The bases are TGCGCCAGCAGCCAAGATCTAGGGCAGGGGGGAAATTCACCCCTCCACTTT.